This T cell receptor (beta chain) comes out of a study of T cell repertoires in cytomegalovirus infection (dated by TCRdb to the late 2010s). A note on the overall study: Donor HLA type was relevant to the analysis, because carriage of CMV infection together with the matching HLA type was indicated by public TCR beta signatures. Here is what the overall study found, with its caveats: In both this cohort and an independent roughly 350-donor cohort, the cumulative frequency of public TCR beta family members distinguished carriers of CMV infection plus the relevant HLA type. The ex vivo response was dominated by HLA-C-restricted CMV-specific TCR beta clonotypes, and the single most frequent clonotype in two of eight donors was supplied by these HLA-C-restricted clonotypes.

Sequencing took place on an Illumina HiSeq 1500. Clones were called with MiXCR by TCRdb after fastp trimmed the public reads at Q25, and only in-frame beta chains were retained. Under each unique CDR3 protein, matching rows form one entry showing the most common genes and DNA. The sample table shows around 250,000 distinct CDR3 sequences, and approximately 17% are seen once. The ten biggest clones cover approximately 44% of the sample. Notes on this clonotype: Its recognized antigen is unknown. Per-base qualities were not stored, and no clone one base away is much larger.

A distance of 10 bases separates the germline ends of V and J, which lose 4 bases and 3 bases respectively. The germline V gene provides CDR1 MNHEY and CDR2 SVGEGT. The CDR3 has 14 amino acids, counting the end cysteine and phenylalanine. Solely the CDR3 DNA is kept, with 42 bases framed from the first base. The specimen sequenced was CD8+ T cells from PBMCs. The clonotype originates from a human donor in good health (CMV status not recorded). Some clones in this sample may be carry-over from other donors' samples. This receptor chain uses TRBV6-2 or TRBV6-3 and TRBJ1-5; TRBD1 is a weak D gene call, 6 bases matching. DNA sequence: TGTGCCAGCAGTTTCGGGGGGCACAATCAGCCCCAGCATTTT. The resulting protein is CASSFGGHNQPQHF.